A selection of T cell receptor beta chains follows, all from one sample in a study of cytomegalovirus exposure and HLA in healthy donors. Sequenced by immunoSEQ multiplex PCR; TCRdb stores in-frame clones only, minus some. Among over 150,000 clones, less than 85% were seen once, and the ten largest hold more than 15%. The sequencing input was PBMCs. The origin of the receptors is a man between 18 and 29 years old in good health and CMV-seropositive. CDR3s leave out the opening cysteine and the closing phenylalanine or tryptophan. Size tells how often a clone was seen (once, few, many) or the class of an expanded clone, and some rows leave it out.

j_call	clone_size	v_call	cdr3_aa
TRBJ1-1	NA	TRBV19	ASSIRPETEAF
TRBJ2-1	NA	TRBV27	ASSPSGGEYNEQF
TRBJ2-5	NA	TRBV9	ASSVRAFDEEETQY
TRBJ2-7	NA	TRBV4-1	ASSLLAGVDEQY
TRBJ1-2	few	TRBV7-9	ASSLSGDSGYT
TRBJ1-2	NA	TRBV28	ASQGQFLANYGYT
TRBJ1-4	NA	TRBV27	ASSAYRGRWEKLF
TRBJ1-1	NA	TRBV6-5	ASTTGGTEAF
TRBJ1-1	NA	TRBV5-1	ASSFGPTTEAF
TRBJ2-5	NA	TRBV19	ATRGGETQY
TRBJ2-2	few	TRBV2	ASSEAGYRGSGELF
TRBJ2-2	NA	TRBV28	ASSLAGQGPSTGELF
TRBJ1-2	NA	TRBV11-2	ASSLDISPLLDYGYT
TRBJ2-5	NA	TRBV9	ASSGRTGRQETQY
TRBJ2-7	NA	TRBV30	AWSFGGNSYEQY
TRBJ2-1	once	TRBV28	ASSSGGRRTYNEQF
TRBJ2-2	NA	TRBV30	AWSKAAGELF
TRBJ2-2	NA	TRBV1	TSSQETLTNTGELF
TRBJ1-2	NA	TRBV28	ASSLGGYGYT
TRBJ2-3	NA	TRBV7-2	ASSPRSLAGGSRQGTQY
TRBJ1-5	NA	TRBV30	AWSPRGLGNQPQH
TRBJ2-3	once	TRBV5-6	ASSLSRWSTDTQY
TRBJ1-5	NA	TRBV30	AWSVPGSNQPQH